The TCR beta chain described here comes from a study of blood T cell repertoires in COVID-19. At the level of the study: Acute-phase and convalescent COVID-19 samples originated in the United States, Italy and Spain.

This table comes from immunoSEQ multiplex PCR, and its TCRdb copy is limited to in-frame clones, with some not included. The sample has under 350,000 clones, around 86% seen once. Trimming removed 5 bases from V and 5 bases from J; junction bases left unmatched: 6. CDR1 and CDR2 from the germline V gene are MNHEY and SMNVEV (reference sequence). CDR3 length: 13 amino acids. The sequencing sample was made of peripheral blood. The rearrangement uses TRBV27 and TRBJ2-7, with 7 nucleotides matching TRBD1. The TCR sequence derives from a man between 50 and 59 years old with acute or convalescent COVID-19. The chain's CDR3 is CASSAGTDHEQYF. The CDR3, as DNA: TGTGCCAGCAGTGCCGGGACAGACCACGAGCAGTACTTC.